The source of this T cell receptor beta chain is a study of blood T cell repertoires in COVID-19. On the study more broadly: The cDNA or gDNA used as material had been derived from T cells, B-cell-depleted T cells, or PBMCs.

This clone was observed a handful of times. Adults between roughly 18 and 95 years of age took part from 20 to 25 US areas. Cohorts were assigned according to the clinical history that participants reported. In the study's own analysis: Amplification of reference gene primers was used by the study to estimate nucleated cell counts. The assay was immunoSEQ multiplex PCR, and TCRdb's table has in-frame clones only and misses some. D and trimming come from the DNA, and the V and J calls and clone size come from that table. There are roughly 250,000 clones in the sample; approximately 85% occur only once, and about 1.9% lies in the top ten. The CDR3 spans 20 residues. V lost 1 base to trimming and J lost 0 bases; unmatched junction nucleotides: 13. Germline loops: CDR1 SGHVS, CDR2 FQNEAQ.

The sequence was obtained from a woman between 45 and 65 years old who had recovered from COVID-19. This chain joins TRBV7-8 and TRBJ2-3; 10 nucleotides agree with TRBD2. The specimen was PBMCs or T cells enriched from blood (not recorded which). CDR3 loop: CASSLDPSSGSFLSTDTQYF. CDR3 nucleotides: TGTGCCAGCAGCTTAGACCCCTCTAGCGGGAGTTTCCTAAGCACAGATACGCAGTATTTT.